Below are 29 T cell receptor beta chains sequenced from a single sample in a study of shared clonotypes between healthy human individuals. The repertoire was sequenced with immunoSEQ multiplex PCR; TCRdb's copy has only in-frame clones and lacks some. The data show about 2.3 million clones, approximately 90% seen once. The sample taken for sequencing was naive CD4+ T cells from PBMCs. Subset here: CD45RA+ positively selected. These receptors were taken from a man between 18 and 35 years old in good health. Some clones in this sample may be carry-over from other donors' samples.

V gene TRBV4-2 combines with J gene TRBJ2-3; possibly TRBD2 for D (5 bases). Trimming took off 3 bases at V and 0 bases at J, with 16 bases between the two ends. Germline CDR1 is LGHNA and CDR2 is YNFKEQ. This CDR3 has 17 residues. The CDR3: CASSHRTGGPSTDTQYF. The CDR3 coding sequence is TGTGCCAGCAGCCACCGAACCGGCGGGCCTAGCACAGATACGCAGTATTTT.

The chain links TRBV4-3 to TRBJ2-3; 10 nucleotides agree with TRBD2. J gave up 4 bases and V 3 bases, and 7 bases lay outside the gene matches. Germline V gene data show CDR1 as LGHNA and CDR2 as YSLEER. There are 16 residues in the CDR3. CDR3 in amino acids: CASSHSAGGIPDTQYF. As DNA, the CDR3 is TGCGCCAGCAGCCATTCAGCGGGAGGGATCCCAGATACGCAGTATTTT.

The CDR3 DNA follows: TGTGCCAGCAGTTTCACCGGCTTGAGCTCCTACAATGAGCAGTTCTTC. Translation gives CASSFTGLSSYNEQFF. V and J are TRBV28 and TRBJ2-1; D remains unclear. The CDR3 totals 16 residues. V was pared by 3 bases and J by 0 bases, with 12 bases between. Looked up from germline, CDR1 is MDHEN and CDR2 is SYDVKM. Based on the CDR3 plus reference TRBV28 and TRBJ2-1, the full variable domain is DVKVTQSSRYLVKRTGEKVFLECVQDMDHENMFWYRQDPGLGLRLIYFSYDVKMKEKGDIPEGYSVSREKKERFSLILESASTNQTSMYLCASSFTGLSSYNEQFFGPGTRLTVL.

The rearrangement links TRBV9 to TRBJ2-3; TRBD1 might be the D (7 bases). Trimming stripped 3 bases from V and 3 bases from J, with 20 bases between. The CDR3 consists of 17 residues. Per germline, CDR1 SGDLS and CDR2 YYNGEE. The CDR3: CASSGGGGIPGTDTQYF. DNA of the CDR3: TGTGCCAGCAGCGGAGGGGGCGGGATCCCCGGGACAGATACGCAGTATTTT. Complete variable domain (other parts from reference TRBV9 and TRBJ2-3): DSGVTQTPKHLITATGQRVTLRCSPRSGDLSVYWYQQSLDQGLQFLIQYYNGEERAKGNILERFSAQQFPDLHSELNLSSLELGDSALYFCASSGGGGIPGTDTQYFGPGTRLTVL.

The chain uses TRBV6-1 and TRBJ1-4, with 9 bases that match TRBD1. V was pared by 3 bases and J by 10 bases, with 6 bases of the junction left unmatched. The CDR3 sequence is 14 residues long. Germline-derived CDR1 and CDR2 are MNHNS and SASEGT. For the CDR3, the DNA is TGTGCCAGCAGTGACAGGGACAGGGAAGGAAAACTGTTTTTT. Translating it yields CASSDRDREGKLFF.

The chain links TRBV9 to TRBJ2-6; no definite D call. Trimming took 4 bases from V and 0 from J, leaving 8 bases between them. The CDR3 length is 15 residues. Looked up from germline, CDR1 is SGDLS and CDR2 is YYNGEE. The CDR3 nucleotides are TGTGCCAGCAGCCCAATCGGCTCTGGGGCCAACGTCCTGACTTTC. Encoded protein: CASSPIGSGANVLTF.

The V and J genes are TRBV5-1 and TRBJ2-5; 10 bases fit TRBD1. Germline loops: CDR1 SGHRS, CDR2 YFSETQ. The CDR3 runs 13 residues. V lost 5 bases, J lost 4 bases, and 2 bases stayed unmatched. The CDR3 bases are TGCGCCAGCAGTTGGACAGGGGGAGAGACCCAGTACTTC. Its protein product is CASSWTGGETQYF.

The chain has TRBV7-2 and TRBJ1-1, with a tentative D call TRBD1 (5 bases). Germline V gene lookup returns CDR1 SGHTA and CDR2 FQGNSA. This CDR3 has 14 residues. The germline V and J ends were trimmed by 7 bases and 0 bases, with 12 bases remaining between them. The chain's CDR3 is CASIPDRMNTEAFF. DNA for the CDR3: TGTGCCAGCATCCCCGACAGAATGAACACTGAAGCTTTCTTT.

The chain employs TRBV2 and TRBJ2-5; D is unresolved. CDR3 length: 12 residues. The germline V gene has CDR1 SNHLY and CDR2 FYNNEI. Trimming took 8 bases from V and 7 from J, leaving 14 bases between them. CDR3 sequence reads: CASQERWATQYF. The CDR3 DNA sequence: TGTGCCAGCCAAGAGCGATGGGCGACCCAGTACTTC.

This chain links TRBV5-1 with TRBJ2-7; 7 bases are shared with TRBD1. This CDR3 is 15 amino acids long. After removal of 4 bases from V and 3 bases from J, the junction contained 10 bases not matched to a gene. CDR1 and CDR2 (germline): SGHRS, YFSETQ. Here the CDR3 reads CASSPTRDRLYEQYF. DNA for the CDR3: TGCGCCAGCAGCCCGACTCGGGACAGACTCTACGAGCAGTACTTC.

This clone has only one observation. The V call is TRBV10-3, the J call TRBJ2-5; D is unclear. Germline CDR1 reads ENHRY; CDR2 reads SYGVKD. The CDR3 sequence is 15 residues long. Trimming stripped 5 bases from V and 2 bases from J, with 15 bases between. CDR3 bases: TGTGCCATCAGTCACTCGTCGGCAGGTCAAGAGACCCAGTACTTC. Translation gives CAISHSSAGQETQYF.

The rearrangement uses TRBV5-1 and TRBJ1-1, with unresolved D. The CDR3 is 16 residues long. V lost 0 bases and J lost 2, with 14 bases in between. Germline loops: CDR1 SGHRS, CDR2 YFSETQ. The CDR3 here is CASSLAGDSYNTEAFF. In DNA, the CDR3 is TGCGCCAGCAGCTTGGCCGGAGATTCTTACAACACTGAAGCTTTCTTT. Supplemented by reference TRBV5-1 and TRBJ1-1, the full variable domain reads KAGVTQTPRYLIKTRGQQVTLSCSPISGHRSVSWYQQTPGQGLQFLFEYFSETQRNKGNFPGRFSGRQFSNSRSEMNVSTLELGDSALYLCASSLAGDSYNTEAFFGQGTRLTVV.

The V call is TRBV14, the J call TRBJ2-5; maybe TRBD1 (6 bases). The CDR3 is 13 residues long. Germline assignment: CDR1 SGHDN and CDR2 FVKESK. The ends were cut back, 1 base at V and 3 bases at J, with 6 bases in the middle. Here the CDR3 DNA reads TGTGCCAGCAGCCAAGCAGGGGAAGAGACCCAGTACTTC. Translation gives CASSQAGEETQYF. The complete variable domain, with remaining parts taken from reference TRBV14 and TRBJ2-5, reads EAGVTQFPSHSVIEKGQTVTLRCDPISGHDNLYWYRRVMGKEIKFLLHFVKESKQDESGMPNNRFLAERTGGTYSTLKVQPAELEDSGVYFCASSQAGEETQYFGPGTRLLVL.

The J gene is TRBJ1-1, the V gene TRBV15; D is uncertain. The germline gives CDR1 LNHNV, CDR2 YYDKDF (reference sequence). V was trimmed by 0 bases and J by 8 bases, leaving 10 bases between them. CDR3 length: 13 residues. The CDR3 protein is CATSRDLAGEAFF. The CDR3 DNA sequence: TGTGCCACCAGCAGAGATCTCGCGGGGGAAGCTTTCTTT.

The gene calls are TRBV7-3 and TRBJ1-2; 8 bases map to TRBD1. The CDR3 has 14 residues. V lost 2 bases to trimming and J lost 4 bases; unmatched junction nucleotides: 3. Germline loops: CDR1 SGHTA, CDR2 FQGTGA. The CDR3 sequence is CASSLQDRGYGYTF. In nucleotides, the CDR3 is TGTGCCAGCAGCTTACAAGACAGGGGCTATGGCTACACCTTC. Full variable domain (remainder filled in from reference TRBV7-3 and TRBJ1-2): GAGVSQTPSNKVTEKGKYVELRCDPISGHTALYWYRQSLGQGPEFLIYFQGTGAADDSGLPNDRFFAVRPEGSVSTLKIQRTERGDSAVYLCASSLQDRGYGYTFGSGTRLTVV.

V gene TRBV6-5 combines with J gene TRBJ1-5; 7 bases are a match to TRBD1. Germline assignment: CDR1 MNHEY and CDR2 SVGAGI. V lost 0 bases, J lost 5 bases, and 4 bases stayed unmatched. This CDR3 has 15 amino acids. The CDR3, as DNA: TGTGCCAGCAGTTACTCAGGGGGCAGGGATCAGCCCCAGCATTTT. Its protein product is CASSYSGGRDQPQHF.

The rearrangement joins TRBV27 to TRBJ1-2, with TRBD1 as a possible D gene (6 bases). The germline V gene encodes CDR1 MNHEY and CDR2 SMNVEV (reference sequence). Trimming removed 8 bases from V and 7 bases from J, with 20 bases in between. The CDR3 sequence is 14 residues long. This CDR3 is CASGLLGGEGGYTF. In nucleotides, the CDR3 is TGTGCCAGCGGGCTTTTGGGGGGCGAGGGTGGCTACACCTTC.

This chain joins TRBV9 and TRBJ2-7; the match to TRBD1 covers 7 bases. Germline V gene lookup returns CDR1 SGDLS and CDR2 YYNGEE. With 3 bases clipped from V and 2 bases from J, the junction kept 8 bases outside the gene matches. The CDR3 spans 15 residues. CDR3: CASSAHGTATYEQYF. CDR3 coding DNA: TGTGCCAGCAGCGCCCACGGGACAGCAACCTACGAGCAGTACTTC.

The gene calls are TRBV9 and TRBJ2-3; perhaps TRBD1 as D (6 bases). The CDR3 is 15 amino acids. The ends were cut back, 0 bases at V and 4 bases at J, with 12 bases in the middle. CDR1 is SGDLS and CDR2 is YYNGEE in the germline V gene. The CDR3: CASSVVGRGSDTQYF. CDR3 DNA sequence: TGTGCCAGCAGCGTAGTAGGCAGGGGATCAGATACGCAGTATTTT.

This chain links TRBV29-1 with TRBJ2-3; 7 nucleotides match TRBD2. This CDR3 has 17 amino acids. The germline V gene encodes CDR1 SQVTM and CDR2 ANQGSEA. V shed 4 bases and J 1 base; nucleotides not matched to a gene: 14. The DNA for the CDR3 is TGCAGCGTTGGAGCACCCTCTGGGGAGGGAGGCACAGATACGCAGTATTTT. Translating it yields CSVGAPSGEGGTDTQYF.

V usage is TRBV6-6 and J usage is TRBJ1-2, with 9 bases that match TRBD1. Unmatched junction bases numbered 2, after V lost 5 bases and J lost 4 bases. This CDR3 has 13 amino acids. Germline V CDR1 and CDR2: MNHNY, SVGAGI (reference sequence). The CDR3 DNA is TGTGCCAGCAGTCAGGGACAGGGCTATGGCTACACCTTC. This codes for CASSQGQGYGYTF.

The V and J genes are TRBV4-3 and TRBJ2-7, with TRBD2 identical over 13 bases. Per germline, CDR1 LGHNA and CDR2 YSLEER. The V and J ends lost 1 base and 3 bases, in that order; junction bases with no gene match: 9. The CDR3 sequence is 18 residues long. The CDR3, as DNA: TGCGCCAGCAGCCAAGGACGACTAGCGGGAGGCCCCCACTACGAGCAGTACTTC. It translates to CASSQGRLAGGPHYEQYF.

The genes are TRBV5-1 and TRBJ2-7; a possible D gene is TRBD2 (6 bases). The germline V and J ends were trimmed by 4 bases and 3 bases, with 14 bases remaining between them. The CDR3 has 14 amino acids. Germline CDR1 is SGHRS and CDR2 is YFSETQ. DNA for the CDR3: TGCGCCAGCAGCGATCCAGGGAGGATCTACGAGCAGTACTTC. It yields the protein CASSDPGRIYEQYF.

The chain is built from TRBV7-2 and TRBJ2-7; TRBD1 matches at 7 bases. Germline CDR1 is SGHTA and CDR2 is FQGNSA. Trimming at V came to 2 bases and at J to 0 bases, leaving 4 bases not matched to a gene. The CDR3 is 15 residues long. The CDR3 nucleotides are TGTGCCAGCAGCTTAAGGGGACAGAGCTCCTACGAGCAGTACTTC. It yields the protein CASSLRGQSSYEQYF.

The J gene is TRBJ1-2, the V gene TRBV5-1; D is undetermined. In germline, CDR1 is SGHRS, CDR2 YFSETQ. This CDR3 is 13 amino acids long. Trimming removed 4 bases from V and 2 bases from J, with 9 bases in between. CDR3 bases: TGCGCCAGCAGCCCTGGGGTGAACTATGGCTACACCTTC. Its translation: CASSPGVNYGYTF.

The chain is built from TRBV5-1 and TRBJ2-7; tentatively, D is TRBD1 (6 bases). CDR1 and CDR2 from the germline V gene are SGHRS and YFSETQ. V lost 0 bases, J lost 3 bases, and 16 bases lay in between. The CDR3 is 16 amino acids. CDR3 nucleotides: TGCGCCAGCAGCTTGGGGACTTCAGGGGCGGGCTACGAGCAGTACTTC. Residues: CASSLGTSGAGYEQYF.

This clone was seen once. V is TRBV11-2 and J is TRBJ2-2; 10 bases are shared with TRBD2. The germline gives CDR1 SGHAT, CDR2 FQNNGV. Trimming took 5 bases from V and 2 from J; bases not matched to a gene: 2. The CDR3 sequence is 15 residues long. The CDR3 region is CASSRTSGNTGELFF. The CDR3 bases are TGTGCCAGCAGCCGGACTAGCGGAAACACCGGGGAGCTGTTTTTT.

This chain links TRBV5-1 with TRBJ2-2; 7 bases match TRBD2. This CDR3 is built from 17 residues. V dropped 3 bases and J dropped 3; count of bases not matched to a gene: 11. The germline V gene encodes CDR1 SGHRS and CDR2 YFSETQ. CDR3 region: CASSSQAGLIDTGELFF. The CDR3 nucleotides are TGCGCCAGCAGCTCCCAAGCGGGATTAATCGACACCGGGGAGCTGTTTTTT.

The chain uses TRBV6-5 and TRBJ1-5; tentative D call: TRBD1 (6 bases). CDR1 MNHEY and CDR2 SVGAGI come from the germline V gene. The CDR3 has 14 residues. Trimming stripped 10 bases from V and 7 bases from J, with 20 bases between. CDR3 in DNA: TGTGCCACCAGAGGGCCAGGGGCGGGGCAGCCCCAGCATTTT. Its protein is CATRGPGAGQPQHF.